The clone carrying this TCR beta chain came up a few times. No antigen is known for it. Trimming pared 3 bases from V and 6 bases from J, leaving 12 bases between. The CDR3 runs to 14 residues. Germline CDR1 is LNHDA and CDR2 is SQIVND (reference sequence). This sample was taken from a study of cytotoxic CD8 clonotypes in ibrutinib-treated CLL. Background on the study: Samples had a mean of around 260,000 productive templates and about 93,000 productive rearrangements. Study outcomes and limitations: Among the clonotypes, public ones were uncommon and contracted or held stable on treatment.

Targeted sequencing depth ranged from 1 in 200,000 to 1 in 1 million T cells. Assay: immunoSEQ multiplex PCR; the TCRdb copy retains only in-frame clones and omits some. This sample has approximately 100,000 clones; 70% to 80% occur once, and the top ten carry about 30%. The sequences come from PBMCs, collected after 12 months of ibrutinib treatment. This clonotype originated in a human donor with chronic lymphocytic leukemia. The chain carries TRBV19 and TRBJ1-5, with a tentative D call TRBD1 (6 bases). CDR3 bases: TGTGCCAGTAGTATCCGGGGGGCGGGTCAGCCCCAGCATTTT. The encoded protein is CASSIRGAGQPQHF.